These 20 T cell receptor beta chains originate from one sample sequenced in a study of blood T cell repertoires in COVID-19. Profiled with immunoSEQ multiplex PCR; TCRdb holds only in-frame clones, not every one. The repertoire holds more than 70,000 clones, with around 86% as singletons. Sequenced: peripheral blood. Source of these receptors: a human donor in a cohort sampled during active COVID-19.

The chain links TRBV4-1 to TRBJ2-7, with TRBD2 identical over 9 bases. V shed 3 bases and J 6 bases; nucleotides not matched to a gene: 6. This CDR3 is 14 amino acids long. CDR1 is MGHRA, CDR2 YSYEKL, per germline. The CDR3 spells CASSHPGLAGEQYF. CDR3 coding DNA: TGCGCCAGCAGCCACCCGGGACTAGCAGGCGAGCAGTACTTC.

The gene calls are TRBV5-4 and TRBJ1-2, with 9 positions matching TRBD1. The CDR3 is 15 residues long. Germline V CDR1 and CDR2: SGHNT, YYREEE (reference sequence). Unmatched junction bases numbered 3, after V lost 2 bases and J lost 1 base. The CDR3 sequence is CASSLRTGDNYGYTF. The CDR3 DNA sequence: TGTGCCAGCAGCTTACGGACAGGGGATAACTATGGCTACACCTTC.

CDR3 region: CAIRGDRGDEKLFF. Here the CDR3 DNA reads TGTGCCATCAGGGGGGACAGGGGGGATGAAAAACTGTTTTTT. The chain joins TRBV10-3 to TRBJ1-4; TRBD1 aligns across 11 bases. CDR1 is ENHRY, CDR2 SYGVKD, per germline. With 6 bases clipped from V and 6 bases from J, the junction kept 3 bases outside the gene matches. The CDR3 sequence is 14 residues long.

V gene TRBV18 combines with J gene TRBJ2-7; tentative D call: TRBD1 (5 bases). Trimming pared 5 bases from V and 0 bases from J, leaving 8 bases between. Per germline, CDR1 KGHSH and CDR2 LQKENI. The CDR3 covers 13 residues. The DNA of the CDR3 is TGTGCCAGCTCAGATGGGGCCTCCTACGAGCAGTACTTC. Residues: CASSDGASYEQYF.

This clone turned up a few times. This chain connects TRBV5-1 to TRBJ2-1, with D perhaps TRBD1 (5 bases). This CDR3 comprises 13 residues. CDR1 and CDR2 (germline): SGHRS, YFSETQ. The germline V and J ends were trimmed by 3 bases and 4 bases, with 8 bases remaining between them. The CDR3, as DNA: TGCGCCAGCAGCTCCGACAGTTACAATGAGCAGTTCTTC. This gives the protein CASSSDSYNEQFF.

The chain carries TRBV2 and TRBJ1-2; D gene uncertain. This CDR3 region has 13 residues. V was trimmed by 3 bases and J by 2 bases, leaving 7 bases between them. The germline V gene encodes CDR1 SNHLY and CDR2 FYNNEI. CDR3 coding DNA: TGTGCCAGCAGTGACAGGTCAAACTATGGCTACACCTTC. Protein product: CASSDRSNYGYTF.

This chain joins TRBV24-1 and TRBJ2-2; 8 bases match TRBD1. There are 15 residues in the CDR3. Germline-derived CDR1 and CDR2 are KGHDR and SFDVKD. V lost 6 bases, J lost 6 bases, and 8 bases stayed unmatched. CDR3 sequence: CATSSTGEGAGELFF. DNA of the CDR3: TGTGCCACCAGTTCGACAGGGGAAGGTGCCGGGGAGCTGTTTTTT.

This sequence joins TRBV7-3 and TRBJ2-1; 8 positions match TRBD1. Germline V gene data show CDR1 as SGHTA and CDR2 as FQGTGA. This CDR3 has 14 residues. V shed 5 bases, J shed 1 base, and the junction held 1 base outside the gene matches. The CDR3 DNA is TGTGCCAGCAGCAGGGACAGGTCCTACAATGAGCAGTTCTTC. Amino acids: CASSRDRSYNEQFF.

The chain recombines TRBV27 with TRBJ2-3; 7 bases align to TRBD2. The CDR3 sequence is 14 residues long. Per germline, CDR1 MNHEY and CDR2 SMNVEV (reference sequence). After removal of 8 bases from V and 2 bases from J, the junction contained 7 bases not matched to a gene. CDR3 DNA sequence: TGTGCCAGCGGTAAGCGGGGCCTCACAGATACGCAGTATTTT. Amino acid sequence: CASGKRGLTDTQYF.

This chain links TRBV2 with TRBJ2-2, with D possibly TRBD1 on 6 matching bases. The ends were cut back, 6 bases at V and 1 base at J, with 12 bases in the middle. CDR1 SNHLY and CDR2 FYNNEI come from the germline V gene. CDR3 length: 15 residues. CDR3 DNA: TGTGCCAGCAGAACCGGGACAAAGAACACCGGGGAGCTGTTTTTT. Its translation: CASRTGTKNTGELFF.

The CDR3 coding sequence is TGTGCCAGTAATTCTCGGGGGGCCCAGCATTTT. This sequence encodes CASNSRGAQHF. V is TRBV19 and J is TRBJ1-5; maybe TRBD1 (5 bases). This CDR3 is 11 amino acids long. Trimming shortened V by 7 bases and J by 11 bases, and 12 bases separated the two germline ends. The germline V gene has CDR1 LNHDA and CDR2 SQIVND (reference sequence).

DNA of the CDR3: TGTGCCAGCAGCCCCGTCGCCGGGGGAGGCGAGACCCAGTACTTC. Its translation is CASSPVAGGGETQYF. The rearrangement uses TRBV7-7 and TRBJ2-5, with D possibly being TRBD2 (6 bases). The germline V and J ends were trimmed by 5 bases and 5 bases, with 18 bases remaining between them. This CDR3 has 15 amino acids. The germline V gene has CDR1 SSHAT and CDR2 FNYEAQ (reference sequence). Full variable domain (rest looked up from reference TRBV7-7 and TRBJ2-5): GAGVSQSPRYKVTKRGQDVTLRCDPISSHATLYWYQQALGQGPEFLTYFNYEAQPDKSGLPSDRFSAERPEGSISTLTIQRTEQRDSAMYRCASSPVAGGGETQYFGPGTRLLVL.

This chain links TRBV10-3 with TRBJ2-2; D possibly corresponds to TRBD1 (6 bases). Trimming shortened V by 8 bases and J by 1 base, and 14 bases separated the two germline ends. This CDR3 is built from 15 residues. CDR1 ENHRY and CDR2 SYGVKD come from the germline V gene. The CDR3 here is CAISGEQGNTGELFF. The CDR3 DNA is TGTGCCATCTCTGGCGAACAGGGGAACACCGGGGAGCTGTTTTTT.

V is TRBV11-1 and J is TRBJ1-1; D is perhaps TRBD1 (5 bases). V was clipped by 1 base and J by 5 bases, with 8 bases between them. Looked up from germline, CDR1 is SGHAT and CDR2 is FQDESV (reference sequence). The CDR3 consists of 13 residues. The CDR3 region is CASSLGRVTEAFF. The CDR3 nucleotides read TGTGCCAGCAGCTTAGGCAGGGTAACTGAAGCTTTCTTT.

This clone came up once. The gene calls are TRBV4-1 and TRBJ2-1; a weak D match, TRBD1 (6 bases). Between the trimmed V and J ends, which lost 1 base and 3 bases, there was a span of 10 bases. CDR3 length equals 15 residues. CDR1 is MGHRA and CDR2 is YSYEKL in the germline V gene. CDR3 protein: CASSQVQGNYNEQFF. In DNA form, the CDR3 reads TGCGCCAGCAGCCAAGTCCAGGGGAACTACAATGAGCAGTTCTTC.

The sample holds a few counts of this clone. This chain connects TRBV5-1 to TRBJ1-3; 7 nucleotides align to TRBD1. This CDR3 contains 16 residues. V gave up 0 bases and J gave up 0 bases; unmatched junction bases: 3. CDR1 is SGHRS, CDR2 YFSETQ, per germline. CDR3 nucleotide sequence: TGCGCCAGCAGCTTGGGGGACAGCTACTCTGGAAACACCATATATTTT. Protein: CASSLGDSYSGNTIYF.

The chain couples TRBV27 to TRBJ2-7, with 8 nucleotides matching TRBD1. The germline V gene encodes CDR1 MNHEY and CDR2 SMNVEV (reference sequence). The CDR3 spans 14 residues. Trimming removed 2 bases from V and 2 bases from J; junction bases left unmatched: 2. In DNA form, the CDR3 reads TGTGCCAGCAGTTTAGGGGACAGGCCCTACGAGCAGTACTTC. Translated, it gives CASSLGDRPYEQYF.

This clone has a single count. CDR3 in DNA: TGCGCCAGCAGCTTGGGACAGGGTATTTGGGAGACCCAGTACTTC. Amino acids: CASSLGQGIWETQYF. The rearrangement joins TRBV5-1 to TRBJ2-5; 7 positions match TRBD1. The J segment lost 5 bases and the V segment lost 0 bases, leaving 7 bases of the junction unmatched. Germline loops: CDR1 SGHRS, CDR2 YFSETQ. The CDR3 contains 15 residues.

This clone was seen only a few times. The rearrangement uses TRBV5-1 and TRBJ1-3; perhaps TRBD1 as D (5 bases). Per the germline V gene, CDR1 is SGHRS and CDR2 is YFSETQ. CDR3 length: 14 residues. The V and J ends lost 1 base and 4 bases respectively, with 9 bases between them. CDR3: CASSLTGSGNTIYF. The CDR3 DNA reads as TGCGCCAGCAGCTTGACAGGTTCGGGAAACACCATATATTTT. Using reference TRBV5-1 and TRBJ1-3 for the parts outside the CDR3, the full variable domain is KAGVTQTPRYLIKTRGQQVTLSCSPISGHRSVSWYQQTPGQGLQFLFEYFSETQRNKGNFPGRFSGRQFSNSRSEMNVSTLELGDSALYLCASSLTGSGNTIYFGEGSWLTVV.

This clone was observed a single time. CDR3 sequence reads: CASSPIWTLSGNTIYF. The CDR3 DNA reads as TGTGCCAGCAGCCCGATCTGGACACTCTCTGGAAACACCATATATTTT. The chain has TRBV3-1 (or the pseudogene TRBV3-2) and TRBJ1-3, with a possible D match to TRBD1 (5 bases). The CDR3 spans 16 residues. The germline V and J ends were trimmed by 4 bases and 0 bases, with 13 bases remaining between them. Germline CDR1 and CDR2: LGHDT and YNNKEL (reference sequence).